Presented here are 27 T cell receptor beta chains from one specimen sequenced in a study of T cell repertoires in cytomegalovirus infection. Via MiXCR, TCRdb re-called the reads, giving one row per CDR3 protein. This table holds approximately 1,000,000 distinct CDR3 sequences, around 29% found once. Their antigens remain unidentified. The specimen comprised cultured CD8+ T cells from PBMCs, sampled from culture after CMV antigen stimulation. Receptors originate from a human donor in good health (CMV status not recorded). Some clones in this sample may be carry-over from other donors' samples.

This clonotype occurred a few times. The V call is TRBV19, the J call TRBJ2-2; 14 positions agree with TRBD2. V was clipped by 6 bases and J by 5 bases; unmatched bases: 11. The germline CDR1 and CDR2 sequences are LNHDA and SQIVND (reference sequence). CDR3 length: 18 amino acids. The CDR3 reads CASSPRRTSGGTTGELFF. The CDR3, as DNA: TGTGCCAGTAGCCCTCGTCGGACTAGCGGGGGGACTACCGGGGAGCTGTTTTTT.

The rearrangement links TRBV11-2 to TRBJ2-5, with TRBD2 matching 8 bases. After removal of 1 base from V and 5 bases from J, the junction contained 12 bases not matched to a gene. CDR3 length: 17 residues. Germline V CDR1 and CDR2: SGHAT, FQNNGV. The CDR3 DNA sequence: TGTGCCAGCAGCTTAGGGGTAGCGGGGCTACTCCCCGAGACCCAGTACTTC. It specifies CASSLGVAGLLPETQYF.

The chain combines TRBV6-6 with TRBJ1-4, with a possible D match to TRBD1 (5 bases). Germline CDR1 MNHNY, CDR2 SVGAGI (reference sequence). The germline V and J ends were trimmed by 6 bases and 10 bases, with 18 bases remaining between them. The CDR3 extends over 14 amino acids. The CDR3 nucleotides are TGTGCCAGCAGCCCAATTACGCTTGGGGGAAAACTGTTTTTT. It translates to CASSPITLGGKLFF.

CDR3 in amino acids: CASFRSGDTEAFF. In nucleotides, the CDR3 is TGTGCCAGCTTTCGTTCAGGGGACACTGAAGCTTTCTTT. This chain links TRBV25-1 with TRBJ1-1; perhaps TRBD1 as D (6 bases). V was trimmed by 8 bases and J by 3 bases, leaving 13 bases between them. CDR3 size: 13 residues. Germline V lookup: CDR1 MGHDK, CDR2 SYGVNS. Full variable domain (outside the CDR3, taken from reference TRBV25-1 and TRBJ1-1): EADIYQTPRYLVIGTGKKITLECSQTMGHDKMYWYQQDPGMELHLIHYSYGVNSTEKGDLSSESTVSRIRTEHFPLTLESARPSHTSQYLCASFRSGDTEAFFGQGTRLTVV.

This clonotype was counted ten times or more. This chain connects TRBV7-2 to TRBJ1-5; a weak D match, TRBD1 (5 bases). Germline V gene lookup returns CDR1 SGHTA and CDR2 FQGNSA. The V gene lost 2 bases and the J gene lost 0 bases, with 11 bases spanning the gap. This CDR3 spans 16 amino acids. The CDR3 sequence is CASSLYDRNSNQPQHF. In DNA form, the CDR3 reads TGTGCCAGCAGCTTATACGACAGAAATAGCAATCAGCCCCAGCATTTT. The full variable domain, completed using reference TRBV7-2 and TRBJ1-5, is GAGVSQSPSNKVTEKGKDVELRCDPISGHTALYWYRQSLGQGLEFLIYFQGNSAPDKSGLPSDRFSAERTGGSVSTLTIQRTQQEDSAVYLCASSLYDRNSNQPQHFGDGTRLSIL.

This clonotype was observed a handful of times. This chain uses TRBV7-9 with TRBJ2-5; the D gene is possibly TRBD2 (7 bases). This CDR3 spans 18 amino acids. V shed 3 bases and J shed 1 base, with 21 bases lying between them. In germline, CDR1 is SEHNR, CDR2 FQNEAQ (reference sequence). The CDR3 bases are TGTGCCAGCAGCTTTAGGGGGGGAGCGCAGATCGGCCAAGAGACCCAGTACTTC. Translation gives CASSFRGGAQIGQETQYF.

The genes are TRBV7-6 and TRBJ1-2, with 7 positions matching TRBD1. CDR1 is SGHVS and CDR2 is FNYEAQ in the germline V gene. V shed 2 bases and J 7 bases; nucleotides not matched to a gene: 13. The CDR3 is 16 residues long. CDR3 loop: CASSLLSLQGGSGYTF. CDR3 sequence (DNA): TGTGCCAGCAGCTTACTGTCCCTCCAGGGGGGCTCTGGCTACACCTTC.

This clonotype was seen a few times. The rearrangement joins TRBV11-2 to TRBJ1-1, with no clear D. Germline CDR1 and CDR2: SGHAT and FQNNGV. CDR3 length equals 15 residues. Trimming removed 1 base from V and 0 bases from J, with 9 bases in between. CDR3 sequence: CASSLVSVMNTEAFF. The CDR3 nucleotides read TGTGCCAGCAGCTTAGTTTCAGTGATGAACACTGAAGCTTTCTTT.

This clonotype was seen once. The J gene is TRBJ1-2, the V gene TRBV25-1; D not resolved. Germline lookup yields CDR1 MGHDK and CDR2 SYGVNS. V was clipped by 3 bases and J by 7 bases, with 15 bases between them. The CDR3 spans 14 residues. The CDR3 loop is CASSDPEQSLGYTF. The CDR3, as DNA: TGTGCCAGCAGTGACCCGGAACAATCTCTTGGCTACACCTTC.

The chain has TRBV27 and TRBJ1-2, with TRBD1 as a possible D gene (6 bases). Per germline, CDR1 MNHEY and CDR2 SMNVEV (reference sequence). The ends were cut back, 3 bases at V and 8 bases at J, with 16 bases in the middle. The CDR3 totals 14 residues. CDR3 sequence reads: CASSFWGPSGGYTF. In DNA, the CDR3 is TGTGCCAGCAGTTTTTGGGGGCCCTCGGGGGGCTACACCTTC.

This rearrangement joins TRBV19 to TRBJ1-1; maybe TRBD1 (5 bases). V shed 7 bases and J shed 5 bases, with 17 bases lying between them. CDR1 and CDR2 from the germline V gene are LNHDA and SQIVND (reference sequence). This CDR3 comprises 14 residues. The CDR3, as DNA: TGTGCCAGTACCCCCTTCGGGGGGTTTACTGAAGCTTTCTTT. Translated: CASTPFGGFTEAFF.

This clonotype was counted at least ten times. The chain employs TRBV7-9 and TRBJ2-7; possible D gene TRBD1, 5 bases. V gave up 4 bases and J gave up 0 bases, with 10 bases separating them. CDR3 size: 14 residues. Germline-derived CDR1 and CDR2 are SEHNR and FQNEAQ (reference sequence). The CDR3: CASSSRQNSYEQYF. In DNA, the CDR3 is TGTGCCAGCAGCTCTCGACAGAACTCCTACGAGCAGTACTTC. Full variable domain (missing parts from reference TRBV7-9 and TRBJ2-7): DTGVSQNPRHKITKRGQNVTFRCDPISEHNRLYWYRQTLGQGPEFLTYFQNEAQLEKSRLLSDRFSAERPKGSFSTLEIQRTEQGDSAMYLCASSSRQNSYEQYFGPGTRLTVT.

This clonotype was recorded a few times. This chain's CDR3 is CASIITTGGGSYTEQFF. The CDR3, as DNA: TGTGCCAGCATCATTACCACCGGGGGGGGTTCTTATACTGAGCAGTTCTTC. This sequence joins TRBV12-3 or TRBV12-4 and TRBJ2-1; 8 positions match TRBD2. J was trimmed by 9 bases and V by 7 bases; bases with no gene match: 20. The CDR3 sequence is 17 residues long.

At least ten counts were recorded for this clonotype. The chain has TRBV7-2 and TRBJ2-1; D uncertain. This CDR3 is 15 amino acids long. CDR1 SGHTA and CDR2 FQGNSA come from the germline V gene. V lost 1 base and J 2 bases, leaving 9 bases between the germline ends. The DNA for the CDR3 is TGTGCCAGCAGCTTAGTAGGTTCTCCCTACAATGAGCAGTTCTTC. This sequence encodes CASSLVGSPYNEQFF.

There are a few counts of this clonotype. The V and J genes are TRBV2 and TRBJ2-5, with D unresolved. The V gene lost 7 bases and the J gene lost 7 bases, with 7 bases spanning the gap. CDR1 and CDR2 from the germline V gene are SNHLY and FYNNEI. This CDR3 spans 10 amino acids. The CDR3 DNA reads TGTGCCAGCACGGATGGGACCCAGTACTTC. Translated: CASTDGTQYF.

This clonotype was counted only a few times. The chain couples TRBV28 to TRBJ1-2, with a tentative D call TRBD1 (6 bases). This CDR3 is built from 13 residues. Germline lookup yields CDR1 MDHEN and CDR2 SYDVKM. Between the trimmed V and J ends, which lost 6 bases and 8 bases, there was a span of 16 bases. The CDR3 reads CASRTTGKGGYTF. The CDR3 DNA sequence: TGTGCCAGCAGAACAACAGGGAAAGGAGGCTACACCTTC.

The chain employs TRBV4-3 and TRBJ2-6, with unresolved D. The germline V gene encodes CDR1 LGHNA and CDR2 YSLEER. V was trimmed by 3 bases and J by 0 bases, leaving 6 bases between them. The CDR3 totals 15 residues. The CDR3 DNA follows: TGCGCCAGCAGCCACCTAGACTCTGGGGCCAACGTCCTGACTTTC. Its protein product is CASSHLDSGANVLTF.

The gene calls are TRBV4-1 and TRBJ1-2, with no clear D. The CDR3 has 15 amino acids. Germline V CDR1 and CDR2: MGHRA, YSYEKL. V dropped 1 base and J dropped 2 bases, with 11 bases sitting between them. The CDR3 sequence: CASSQAESSNYGYTF. The CDR3 bases are TGCGCCAGCAGCCAAGCAGAAAGTTCCAACTATGGCTACACCTTC.

The V call is TRBV7-2, the J call TRBJ2-1; a weak D match, TRBD2 (5 bases). From germline, CDR1 is SGHTA and CDR2 FQGNSA. This CDR3 is built from 17 residues. The germline V and J ends were trimmed by 2 bases and 2 bases, with 16 bases remaining between them. CDR3: CASSLRFGAATYNEQFF. As DNA, the CDR3 is TGTGCCAGCAGCTTAAGGTTTGGAGCGGCGACCTACAATGAGCAGTTCTTC. The full variable domain, in which reference TRBV7-2 and TRBJ2-1 provide the parts outside the CDR3, is GAGVSQSPSNKVTEKGKDVELRCDPISGHTALYWYRQSLGQGLEFLIYFQGNSAPDKSGLPSDRFSAERTGGSVSTLTIQRTQQEDSAVYLCASSLRFGAATYNEQFFGPGTRLTVL.

The gene calls are TRBV9 and TRBJ2-4, with a weak D call TRBD2 (7 bases). Germline V gene sequence: CDR1 SGDLS, CDR2 YYNGEE. V lost 3 bases and J 5 bases, leaving 18 bases between the germline ends. This CDR3 has 16 amino acids. DNA for the CDR3: TGTGCCAGCAGCGGGGGTGAGGGGGGGGCCGAAAACATTCAGTACTTC. Translating gives CASSGGEGGAENIQYF.

Ten or more counts support this clonotype. The J gene is TRBJ2-7, the V gene TRBV7-8; TRBD2 agrees at 12 bases. The CDR3 runs 17 residues. V was clipped by 3 bases and J by 2 bases; unmatched bases: 8. Germline assignment: CDR1 SGHVS and CDR2 FQNEAQ. This chain's CDR3 is CASSFWLAGGFPYEQYF. The CDR3 coding sequence is TGTGCCAGCAGCTTTTGGCTAGCGGGGGGGTTCCCCTACGAGCAGTACTTC.

This clonotype has ten or more counts. V and J are TRBV7-9 and TRBJ1-2, with D maybe TRBD1 (5 bases). V lost 4 bases and J lost 3, with 15 bases in between. Germline CDR1 is SEHNR and CDR2 is FQNEAQ (reference sequence). The CDR3 covers 15 residues. The CDR3 sequence is CASSSGPDYDYGYTF. The CDR3 DNA reads as TGTGCCAGCAGCTCGGGACCGGATTATGACTATGGCTACACCTTC.

V and J are TRBV23-1 and TRBJ2-7, with D possibly TRBD1 on 6 matching bases. Being an ORF, TRBV23-1 has a function that is uncertain. V dropped 2 bases and J dropped 3 bases, with 20 bases sitting between them. The CDR3 contains 17 residues. The CDR3 protein is CASSQGLQRTEYYEQYV. Here the CDR3 DNA reads TGCGCCAGCAGTCAAGGGCTTCAACGGACAGAGTACTACGAGCAGTACGTC.

This sequence joins TRBV15 and TRBJ2-2, with D possibly being TRBD2 (6 bases). Germline V gene data show CDR1 as LNHNV and CDR2 as YYDKDF (reference sequence). Between the trimmed V and J ends, which lost 7 bases and 1 base, there was a span of 10 bases. The CDR3 length is 14 residues. The CDR3 reads CATKASENTGELFF. CDR3 nucleotides: TGTGCCACCAAGGCTAGCGAGAACACCGGGGAGCTGTTTTTT.

This clonotype was seen a handful of times. This chain joins TRBV27 and TRBJ1-3; D is perhaps TRBD1 (6 bases). Deletions cut 4 bases from V and 0 bases from J, with 10 bases between. This CDR3 spans 15 amino acids. CDR1 and CDR2 (germline): MNHEY, SMNVEV (reference sequence). The CDR3 DNA sequence: TGTGCCAGCAGTTCTGGACAGTTCTCTGGAAACACCATATATTTT. Translation gives CASSSGQFSGNTIYF.

This clonotype was seen a handful of times. This chain's CDR3 is CASVRGSSYNEQFF. The CDR3 DNA follows: TGTGCTAGTGTTCGGGGGAGCTCCTACAATGAGCAGTTCTTC. The V and J genes are TRBV12-5 and TRBJ2-1; perhaps TRBD2 as D (6 bases). CDR3 size: 14 residues. V lost 7 bases, J lost 0 bases, and 10 bases lay in between. Germline CDR1 reads LGHNT; CDR2 reads FRNRAP. Full variable domain (missing parts from reference TRBV12-5 and TRBJ2-1): DARVTQTPRHKVTEMGQEVTMRCQPILGHNTVFWYRQTMMQGLELLAYFRNRAPLDDSGMPKDRFSAEMPDATLATLKIQPSEPRDSAVYFCASVRGSSYNEQFFGPGTRLTVL.

There are a few counts of this clonotype. The chain carries TRBV6-1 and TRBJ1-2; D is unclear. The CDR3 totals 14 residues. Germline assignment: CDR1 MNHNS and CDR2 SASEGT. V gave up 3 bases and J gave up 4 bases, with 12 bases separating them. The CDR3 coding sequence is TGTGCCAGCAGTGACGGTACAGCCGTCTATGGCTACACCTTC. This gives the protein CASSDGTAVYGYTF.